The clone carrying this T cell receptor beta chain was detected many times. At one of its ends the junction is not consistent with the germline gene, which may arise from a read error. The data stem from a study of read filtering for tumor transcriptome and immune sequencing. Germline loops: CDR1 KGHSH, CDR2 LQKENI. This CDR3 comprises 15 residues. Molecular barcoded adaptors covering alpha/delta and beta/gamma chains were used on about 390 ng RNA. Using its own MiXCR run on the reads, TCRdb lists one record per CDR3 protein. The sample holds over 45,000 distinct CDR3 sequences; roughly 12% are singletons and the top ten take roughly 14%.

The sample was a population of CD138-negative cells sorted from bone marrow. This clonotype was obtained from a donor at least 40 years old with multiple myeloma. The chain is built from TRBV18 and TRBJ2-3; 8 bases map to TRBD2. The CDR3 DNA reads as TGTGCCAGCCCACCACAGACTAGCGCCGCAGATACGCAGTATTTT. This gives the protein CASPPQTSAADTQYF.